This T cell receptor beta chain was obtained from a study of T cells in Graves' hyperthyroidism and ophthalmopathy. The investigators amplified TCR beta CDR3 regions from RNA transcripts. TCR CDR3 regions were first amplified by RT-PCR with HTBI primers. From the multiplex PCR reads, TCRdb called clonotypes with MiXCR, one entry per CDR3 protein. This sample has 300,000 to 450,000 distinct CDR3 sequences; roughly 14% occur once, and the top ten carry more than 20%. There are a few counts of this clonotype. CDR3 length: 14 residues. Germline V gives CDR1 MDHEN, CDR2 SYDVKM. Trimming pared 4 bases from V and 4 bases from J, leaving 13 bases between.

The sample was blood. The source of this sequence is a man aged 30 to 45 with Graves' hyperthyroidism that later progressed to Graves' ophthalmopathy. The rearrangement links TRBV28 to TRBJ2-5; TRBD2 might be the D (5 bases). In DNA form, the CDR3 reads TGTGCCAGCAGTTGGCGAGGGATAGGAGAGACCCAGTACTTC. Protein: CASSWRGIGETQYF.